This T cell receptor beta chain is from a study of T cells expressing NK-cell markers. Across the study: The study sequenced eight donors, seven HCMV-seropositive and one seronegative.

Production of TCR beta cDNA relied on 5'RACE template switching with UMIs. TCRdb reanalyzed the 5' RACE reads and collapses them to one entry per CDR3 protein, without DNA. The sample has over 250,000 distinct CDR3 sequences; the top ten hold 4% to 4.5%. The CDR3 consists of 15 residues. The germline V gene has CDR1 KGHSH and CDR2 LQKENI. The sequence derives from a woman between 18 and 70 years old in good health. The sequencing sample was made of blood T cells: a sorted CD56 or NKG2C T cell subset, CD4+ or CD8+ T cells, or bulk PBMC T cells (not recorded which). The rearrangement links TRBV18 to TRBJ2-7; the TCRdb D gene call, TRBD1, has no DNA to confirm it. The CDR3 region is CASSPRQGERGEQYF.